This T cell receptor beta chain was profiled in a study of cytomegalovirus exposure and HLA in healthy donors. About the study: Earlier results showed 117 million unique TCR beta sequences derived from some 190 million T cells. Study-level points and caveats: In a later analysis, HLA-associated beta chains showed higher expansion and lower generation probabilities than comparable chains. The authors assumed roughly uniform sequencing depth across donors for presence/absence analyses.

This PCR relied on a set of 60 Vbeta primers and 13 Jbeta primers. TCRdb's copy holds only in-frame clones and misses some; the assay was immunoSEQ multiplex PCR. The sample shows 150,000 to 200,000 clones, about 80% of them seen only once. A remark on this clone: The antigen is not known.

The CDR3 contains 14 residues. V dropped 1 base and J dropped 8; count of bases not matched to a gene: 7. Germline lookup yields CDR1 SGHAT and CDR2 FQNNGV. The TCR sequence derives from a woman aged 40 to 55 in good health and CMV-seronegative. The sequencing sample was made of PBMCs. The chain is built from TRBV11-2 and TRBJ1-2; TRBD1 matches at 7 bases. The CDR3 is CASSLGTGRRGYTF. CDR3 sequence (DNA): TGTGCCAGCAGCTTAGGGACAGGACGGCGGGGCTACACCTTC.